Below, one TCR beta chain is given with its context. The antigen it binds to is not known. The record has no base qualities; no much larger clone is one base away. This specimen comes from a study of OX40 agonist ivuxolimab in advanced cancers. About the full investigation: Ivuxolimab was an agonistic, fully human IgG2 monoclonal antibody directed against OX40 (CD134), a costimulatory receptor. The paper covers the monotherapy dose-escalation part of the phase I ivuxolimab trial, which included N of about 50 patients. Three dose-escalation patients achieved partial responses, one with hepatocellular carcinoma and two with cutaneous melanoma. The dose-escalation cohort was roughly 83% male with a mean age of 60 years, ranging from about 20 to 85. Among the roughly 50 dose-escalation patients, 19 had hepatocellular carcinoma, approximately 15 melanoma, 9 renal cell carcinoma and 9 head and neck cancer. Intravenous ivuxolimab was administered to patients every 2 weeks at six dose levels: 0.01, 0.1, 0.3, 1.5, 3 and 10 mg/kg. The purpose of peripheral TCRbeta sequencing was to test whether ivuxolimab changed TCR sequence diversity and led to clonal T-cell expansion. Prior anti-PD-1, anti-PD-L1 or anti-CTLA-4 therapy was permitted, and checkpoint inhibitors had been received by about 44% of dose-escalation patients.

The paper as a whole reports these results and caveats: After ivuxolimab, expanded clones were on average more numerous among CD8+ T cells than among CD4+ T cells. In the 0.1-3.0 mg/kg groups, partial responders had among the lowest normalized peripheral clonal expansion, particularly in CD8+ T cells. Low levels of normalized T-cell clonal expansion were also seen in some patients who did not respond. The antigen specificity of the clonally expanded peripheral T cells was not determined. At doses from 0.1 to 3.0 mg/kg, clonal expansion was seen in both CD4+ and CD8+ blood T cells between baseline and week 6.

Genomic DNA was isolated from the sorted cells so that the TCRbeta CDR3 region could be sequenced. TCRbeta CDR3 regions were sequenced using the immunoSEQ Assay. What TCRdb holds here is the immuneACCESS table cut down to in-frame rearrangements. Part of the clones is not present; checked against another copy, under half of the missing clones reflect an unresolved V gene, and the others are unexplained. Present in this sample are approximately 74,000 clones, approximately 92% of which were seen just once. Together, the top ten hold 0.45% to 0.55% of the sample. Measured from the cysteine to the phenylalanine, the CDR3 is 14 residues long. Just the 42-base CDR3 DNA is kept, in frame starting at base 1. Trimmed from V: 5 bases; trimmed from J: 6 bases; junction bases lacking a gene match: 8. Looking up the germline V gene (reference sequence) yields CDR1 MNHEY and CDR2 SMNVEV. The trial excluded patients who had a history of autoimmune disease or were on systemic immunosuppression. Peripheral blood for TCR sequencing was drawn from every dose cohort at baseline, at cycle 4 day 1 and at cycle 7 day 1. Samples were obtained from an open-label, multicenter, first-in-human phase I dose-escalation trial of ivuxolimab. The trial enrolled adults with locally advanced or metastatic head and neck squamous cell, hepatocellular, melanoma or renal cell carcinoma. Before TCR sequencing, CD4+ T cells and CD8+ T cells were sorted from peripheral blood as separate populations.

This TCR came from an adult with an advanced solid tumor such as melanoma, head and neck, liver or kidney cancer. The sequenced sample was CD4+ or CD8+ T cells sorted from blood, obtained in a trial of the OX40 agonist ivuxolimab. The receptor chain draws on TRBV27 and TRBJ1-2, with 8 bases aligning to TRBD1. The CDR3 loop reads CASSNRQGLDGYTF. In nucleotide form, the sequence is TGTGCCAGCAGTAACAGACAGGGGTTAGATGGCTACACCTTC.